This TCR gamma chain was recorded in a study of γδ T cells in repeated Plasmodium falciparum infection. General study results and limits: Vdelta2-negative gammadelta repertoires appeared less diverse and less shared in Malian than Australian children.

The CDR3 loop spans 13 amino acids. V lost 3 bases to trimming and J lost 15 bases; unmatched junction nucleotides: 17. Germline V gene data show CDR1 as VINAFY and CDR2 as YDVSNSKD. TCRdb reanalysed the multiplex PCR reads with CATT. This sample yields 28,000 or so gamma-chain clones, of which 1.4% are seen a single time; 15% to 20% belongs to the top ten. This clone was counted a few times. The target antigen is unknown. Bulk repertoires came from Vgamma9/Vdelta2+ or Vdelta2-negative gammadelta T cells flow-sorted from PBMC. Sequencing was carried out using gamma-delta T cells from blood. The chain combines TRGV5 with TRGJ1 or TRGJ2. The clonotype comes from a pool of human donors (malaria-infected and uninfected, not separated). CDR3 coding DNA: TGTGCCACCTGGGACCCCCGTAATGAGGTAGTACTCTTT. It is translated as CATWDPRNEVVLF.